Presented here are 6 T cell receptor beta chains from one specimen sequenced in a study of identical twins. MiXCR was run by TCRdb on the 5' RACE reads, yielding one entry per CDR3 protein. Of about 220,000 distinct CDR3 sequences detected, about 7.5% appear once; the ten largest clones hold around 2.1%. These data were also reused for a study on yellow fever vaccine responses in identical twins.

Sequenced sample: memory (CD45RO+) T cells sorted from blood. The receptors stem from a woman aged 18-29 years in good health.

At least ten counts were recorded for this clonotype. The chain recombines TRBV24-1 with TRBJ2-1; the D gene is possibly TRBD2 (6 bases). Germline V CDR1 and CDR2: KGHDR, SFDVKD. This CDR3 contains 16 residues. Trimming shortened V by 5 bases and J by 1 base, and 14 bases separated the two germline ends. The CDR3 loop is CATSGASGRSYNEQFF. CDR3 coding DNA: TGTGCCACCAGTGGGGCATCAGGGAGGTCCTACAATGAGCAGTTCTTC.

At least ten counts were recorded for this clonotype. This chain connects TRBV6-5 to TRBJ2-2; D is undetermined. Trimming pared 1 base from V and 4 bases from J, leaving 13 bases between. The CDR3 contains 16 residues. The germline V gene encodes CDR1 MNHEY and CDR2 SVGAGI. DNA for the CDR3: TGTGCCAGCAGTTACTTGGGTAGTCTCGGCACCGGGGAGCTGTTTTTT. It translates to CASSYLGSLGTGELFF.

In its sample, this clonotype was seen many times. The chain's CDR3 is CASSPRLAGATYNEQFF. Written as DNA, the CDR3 is TGTGCCAGCAGCCCCCGACTAGCGGGGGCGACATACAATGAGCAGTTCTTC. The V call is TRBV7-6, the J call TRBJ2-1; 12 bases line up with TRBD2. CDR3 length equals 17 residues. In germline, CDR1 is SGHVS, CDR2 FNYEAQ. J was trimmed by 4 bases and V by 5 bases; bases with no gene match: 9.

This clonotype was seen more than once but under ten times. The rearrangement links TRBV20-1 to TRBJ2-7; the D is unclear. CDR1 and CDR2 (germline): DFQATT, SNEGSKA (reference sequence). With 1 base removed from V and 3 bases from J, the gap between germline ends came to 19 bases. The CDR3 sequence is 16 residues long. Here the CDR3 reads CSARGVLGADSYEQYF. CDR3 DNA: TGCAGTGCTAGAGGGGTCCTGGGCGCGGATAGCTACGAGCAGTACTTC.

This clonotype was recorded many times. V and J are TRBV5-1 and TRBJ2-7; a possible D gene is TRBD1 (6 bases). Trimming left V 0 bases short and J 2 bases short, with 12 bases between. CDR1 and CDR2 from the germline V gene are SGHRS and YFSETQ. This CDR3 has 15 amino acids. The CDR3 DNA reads TGCGCCAGCAGCTTGGTACTAGGACAGCCCTACGAGCAGTACTTC. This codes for CASSLVLGQPYEQYF.

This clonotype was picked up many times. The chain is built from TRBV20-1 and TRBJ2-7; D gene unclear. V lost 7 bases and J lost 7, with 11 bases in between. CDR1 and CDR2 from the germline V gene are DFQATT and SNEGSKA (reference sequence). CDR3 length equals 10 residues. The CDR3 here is CSVGPREQYF. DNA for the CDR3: TGCAGTGTCGGACCCCGGGAGCAGTACTTC.